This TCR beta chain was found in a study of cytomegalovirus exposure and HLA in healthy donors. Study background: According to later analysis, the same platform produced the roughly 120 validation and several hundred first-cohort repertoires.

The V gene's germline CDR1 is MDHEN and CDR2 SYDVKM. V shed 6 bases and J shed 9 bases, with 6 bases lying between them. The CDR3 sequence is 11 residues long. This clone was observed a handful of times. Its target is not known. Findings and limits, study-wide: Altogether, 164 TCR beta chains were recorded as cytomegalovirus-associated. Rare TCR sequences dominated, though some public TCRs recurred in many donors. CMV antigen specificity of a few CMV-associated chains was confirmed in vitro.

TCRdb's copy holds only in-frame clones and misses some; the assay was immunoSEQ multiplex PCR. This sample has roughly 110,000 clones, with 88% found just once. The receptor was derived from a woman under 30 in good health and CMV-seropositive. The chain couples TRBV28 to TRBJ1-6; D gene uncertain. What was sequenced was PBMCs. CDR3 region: CASSQISPLHF. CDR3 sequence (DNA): TGTGCCAGCAGCCAAATTTCACCCCTCCACTTT.